These 5 T cell receptor beta chains came from one sample sequenced in a study of post-analysis software for immune sequencing data. Findings of the study overall: Compared with controls, patients had more of about five TRBV segments, including TRBV5-6, TRBV5-1 and TRBV20-1.

Their antigens are not known. TCR beta cDNA libraries had unique molecular identifiers. TCRdb fed the PCR reads into MiXCR, producing one record per CDR3 protein. The sample consists of about 560,000 distinct CDR3 sequences, around 40% of them appearing once. The specimen was blood. Receptors originate from a girl aged 10 to 17 with multiple sclerosis.

This clonotype was counted only a few times. V usage is TRBV24-1 and J usage is TRBJ1-5, with a possible D match to TRBD1 (5 bases). The CDR3 consists of 17 residues. CDR1 KGHDR and CDR2 SFDVKD come from the germline V gene. Trimming removed 2 bases from V and 0 bases from J, with 13 bases in between. CDR3 in amino acids: CATSDSQTADSNQPQHF. The CDR3 coding sequence is TGTGCCACCAGTGATTCTCAGACAGCCGATAGCAATCAGCCCCAGCATTTT.

This clonotype was seen a few times. The gene calls are TRBV12-3 or TRBV12-4 and TRBJ1-5; possibly TRBD1 for D (5 bases). V dropped 1 base and J dropped 9 bases, with 22 bases sitting between them. The CDR3 runs to 17 residues. CDR3 amino acids: CASSLGVWGSPMGPQHF. The CDR3, as DNA: TGTGCCAGCAGTTTAGGCGTGTGGGGCTCCCCAATGGGGCCCCAGCATTTT.

V is TRBV7-8 and J is TRBJ1-5; 7 bases are shared with TRBD1. The CDR3 loop spans 15 amino acids. J lost 1 base, V lost 4 bases, and 4 bases had no gene match. From germline, CDR1 is SGHVS and CDR2 FQNEAQ. This CDR3 is CASSSDRLSNQPQHF. The CDR3 DNA follows: TGTGCCAGCAGCTCGGACAGGTTGAGCAATCAGCCCCAGCATTTT.

The chain has TRBV5-1 and TRBJ2-5; 10 bases line up with TRBD2. The germline V gene encodes CDR1 SGHRS and CDR2 YFSETQ. V was pared by 2 bases and J by 3 bases, with 7 bases of the junction left unmatched. The CDR3 runs 16 residues. CDR3 sequence (DNA): TGCGCCAGCAGCTTTCCCCTAGCGGGAGCGAAAGAGACCCAGTACTTC. As protein: CASSFPLAGAKETQYF.

This clonotype was detected ten times or more. This chain uses TRBV7-8 with TRBJ2-3; 11 bases agree with TRBD2. The J segment lost 0 bases and the V segment lost 5 bases, leaving 4 bases of the junction unmatched. The germline CDR1 and CDR2 sequences are SGHVS and FQNEAQ. This CDR3 has 16 residues. Here the CDR3 DNA reads TGTGCCAGCAGCCGGTTAGCGGGAGGGAGCACAGATACGCAGTATTTT. Translating it yields CASSRLAGGSTDTQYF.